The 29 T cell receptor beta chains below come from one sample, sequenced in a study of T cell responses to AZD1222 COVID-19 vaccine. Repertoires were generated with immunoSEQ multiplex PCR, while TCRdb's copy carries only in-frame clones and drops some. Seen here are tens of thousands of clones, around 86% observed once, and the top ten hold roughly 10%. The sample was peripheral blood, taken on day 0 of AZD1222 vaccination. The origin of the receptors is an adult in good health.

The V call is TRBV2, the J call TRBJ2-3; D could derive from TRBD1 or TRBD2 (5 bases each). Trimming took 6 bases from V and 5 from J, leaving 12 bases between them. The CDR3 extends over 13 amino acids. Per the germline V gene, CDR1 is SNHLY and CDR2 is FYNNEI. Written as DNA, the CDR3 is TGTGCCAGCAGGAGGGACGGCGGAGATACGCAGTATTTT. Its protein product is CASRRDGGDTQYF. The entire variable domain, with the rest obtained from reference TRBV2 and TRBJ2-3, is as follows: EPEVTQTPSHQVTQMGQEVILRCVPISNHLYFYWYRQILGQKVEFLVSFYNNEISEKSEIFDDQFSVERPDGSNFTLKIRSTKLEDSAMYFCASRRDGGDTQYFGPGTRLTVL.

The chain has TRBV19 and TRBJ1-1; the D is unclear. The germline V and J ends were trimmed by 3 bases and 6 bases, with 17 bases remaining between them. CDR1 and CDR2 from the germline V gene are LNHDA and SQIVND (reference sequence). The CDR3 extends over 15 amino acids. The CDR3 here is CASSIFLWDKPEAFF. The CDR3 DNA follows: TGTGCCAGTAGTATTTTCCTGTGGGATAAACCTGAAGCTTTCTTT. Using reference TRBV19 and TRBJ1-1 for the parts outside the CDR3, the full variable domain is DGGITQSPKYLFRKEGQNVTLSCEQNLNHDAMYWYRQDPGQGLRLIYYSQIVNDFQKGDIAEGYSVSREKKESFPLTVTSAQKNPTAFYLCASSIFLWDKPEAFFGQGTRLTVV.

This chain links TRBV9 with TRBJ1-2; D perhaps matches TRBD1 (5 bases). Trimming removed 0 bases from V and 3 bases from J, with 15 bases in between. CDR3 length: 16 amino acids. CDR1 and CDR2 from the germline V gene are SGDLS and YYNGEE. CDR3 sequence (DNA): TGTGCCAGCAGCGTAGGTCTGGCACCCAGGGACTATGGCTACACCTTC. It is translated as CASSVGLAPRDYGYTF.

This chain uses TRBV6-1 with TRBJ1-6; TRBD1 matches 7 bases. V was clipped by 11 bases and J by 4 bases; unmatched bases: 11. Germline V CDR1 and CDR2: MNHNS, SASEGT. This CDR3 is built from 15 residues. In nucleotides, the CDR3 is TGTGCCGCATCGAAACAGGGACAGTATAATTCACCCCTCCACTTT. Translation: CAASKQGQYNSPLHF.

The V call is TRBV7-3, the J call TRBJ2-1; 7 bases are a match to TRBD2. In germline, CDR1 is SGHTA, CDR2 FQGTGA. Trimming cost V 3 bases and J 7 bases; bases outside gene matches: 15. This CDR3 is 17 amino acids long. The CDR3 protein is CASSFPTAGASGNEQFF. The CDR3 DNA sequence: TGTGCCAGCAGCTTCCCGACGGCGGGAGCCTCGGGGAATGAGCAGTTCTTC.

This clone appeared once. This rearrangement joins TRBV28 to TRBJ1-6, with 7 bases fitting TRBD1. V shed 3 bases and J 8 bases; nucleotides not matched to a gene: 4. Germline V lookup: CDR1 MDHEN, CDR2 SYDVKM. The CDR3 covers 14 residues. CDR3 loop: CASSFGQVYSPLHF. The CDR3 nucleotides read TGTGCCAGCAGTTTTGGACAGGTGTATTCACCCCTCCACTTT.

This clone is a singleton in its sample. This chain joins TRBV2 and TRBJ2-7; D is unresolved. Germline assignment: CDR1 SNHLY and CDR2 FYNNEI. Trimming took off 2 bases at V and 2 bases at J, with 10 bases between the two ends. The CDR3 runs to 14 residues. In DNA, the CDR3 is TGTGCCAGCAGTGAACCCGACCCTCCCTACGAGCAGTACTTC. The encoded protein is CASSEPDPPYEQYF.

V is TRBV28 and J is TRBJ1-5; D perhaps matches TRBD1 (5 bases). V lost 6 bases and J 0 bases, leaving 9 bases between the germline ends. CDR1 is MDHEN and CDR2 is SYDVKM in the germline V gene. CDR3 length: 14 amino acids. This CDR3 reads CASSRGPSNQPQHF. The CDR3 nucleotides are TGTGCCAGCAGCCGGGGCCCTAGCAATCAGCCCCAGCATTTT.

The count of this clone is one. The chain employs TRBV7-2 and TRBJ1-6, with 9 bases that match TRBD1. The CDR3 is 16 residues long. With V trimmed by 3 bases and J by 7 bases, 7 bases remained unmatched. Looked up from germline, CDR1 is SGHTA and CDR2 is FQGNSA. CDR3 sequence reads: CASSLQGQGGNSPLHF. The CDR3 DNA follows: TGTGCCAGCAGCTTGCAGGGACAGGGTGGAAATTCACCCCTCCACTTT.

The chain has TRBV5-4 and TRBJ1-1; tentatively, D is TRBD1 (5 bases). Between the trimmed V and J ends, which lost 0 bases and 1 base, there was a span of 10 bases. CDR1 is SGHNT and CDR2 is YYREEE in the germline V gene (reference sequence). This CDR3 has 15 amino acids. This CDR3 reads CASSLVAGGNTEAFF. CDR3 nucleotides: TGTGCCAGCAGCTTGGTTGCGGGGGGGAACACTGAAGCTTTCTTT.

This clone was counted once. The rearrangement joins TRBV6-1 to TRBJ2-2; D possibly corresponds to TRBD1 (6 bases). Germline V gene lookup returns CDR1 MNHNS and CDR2 SASEGT. Between the trimmed V and J ends, which lost 4 bases and 2 bases, there was a span of 17 bases. The CDR3 has 17 amino acids. CDR3 DNA sequence: TGTGCCAGCAGTGGAACTTTTAGGACAGCTAACACCGGGGAGCTGTTTTTT. Its protein product is CASSGTFRTANTGELFF.

V and J are TRBV3-1 (or the pseudogene TRBV3-2) and TRBJ1-1; D is unclear. The CDR3 consists of 15 residues. V was cut by 0 bases and J by 4 bases, with 12 bases left in between. Germline V gene data show CDR1 as LGHDT and CDR2 as YNNKEL (reference sequence). CDR3 amino acids: CASSQDSGVGTEAFF. CDR3 DNA sequence: TGTGCCAGCAGCCAAGATTCTGGGGTGGGCACTGAAGCTTTCTTT.

This chain's CDR3 is CASSPGQINTGELFF. CDR3 in DNA: TGTGCCAGCAGCCCGGGACAAATTAACACCGGGGAGCTGTTTTTT. This rearrangement joins TRBV5-4 to TRBJ2-2; D may be TRBD1 (6 bases). Germline CDR1 reads SGHNT; CDR2 reads YYREEE (reference sequence). The CDR3 sequence is 15 residues long. Trimming left V 4 bases short and J 2 bases short, with 12 bases between.

The CDR3 loop is CAWGTGIGTEAFF. For the CDR3, the DNA is TGTGCCTGGGGGACAGGGATAGGGACTGAAGCTTTCTTT. This rearrangement joins TRBV30 to TRBJ1-1; 9 nucleotides line up with TRBD1. The CDR3 is 13 residues long. Germline-derived CDR1 and CDR2 are GTSNPN and SVGIG (reference sequence). V was clipped by 5 bases and J by 5 bases; unmatched bases: 6.

The chain recombines TRBV10-2 with TRBJ1-1, with D tentatively TRBD1 (6 bases). V was cut by 5 bases and J by 1 base, with 11 bases left in between. The V gene's germline CDR1 is WSHSY and CDR2 SAAADI. The CDR3 length is 14 residues. Here the CDR3 reads CASSQQGPNTEAFF. CDR3 nucleotides: TGCGCCAGCAGTCAACAGGGACCGAACACTGAAGCTTTCTTT.

The chain is built from TRBV7-2 and TRBJ2-7, with 10 positions matching TRBD2. Germline V gene sequence: CDR1 SGHTA, CDR2 FQGNSA. After removal of 5 bases from V and 0 bases from J, the junction contained 10 bases not matched to a gene. The CDR3 has 17 residues. The CDR3 here is CASSPGIAGGLSYEQYF. The CDR3 coding sequence is TGTGCCAGCAGCCCCGGAATAGCGGGGGGACTCTCCTACGAGCAGTACTTC.

This clone was found a few times. The chain is built from TRBV6-5 and TRBJ1-1, with unresolved D. CDR3 length: 13 amino acids. CDR1 is MNHEY and CDR2 is SVGAGI in the germline V gene. Trimming left V 2 bases short and J 6 bases short, with 10 bases between. The CDR3 sequence is CASSYVSGSEAFF. CDR3 bases: TGTGCCAGCAGTTACGTTAGCGGTTCTGAAGCTTTCTTT.

This chain joins TRBV27 and TRBJ1-6, with D possibly being TRBD1 (6 bases). Germline V gene lookup returns CDR1 MNHEY and CDR2 SMNVEV (reference sequence). Deletions cut 5 bases from V and 2 bases from J, with 10 bases between. The CDR3 runs 15 residues. CDR3: CASSEGGTYNSPLHF. The CDR3 DNA sequence: TGTGCCAGCAGTGAGGGGGGGACCTATAATTCACCCCTCCACTTT.

The rearrangement links TRBV5-1 to TRBJ2-3, with D possibly matching TRBD2 (6 bases). V lost 0 bases and J lost 2, with 10 bases in between. CDR1 and CDR2 from the germline V gene are SGHRS and YFSETQ. The CDR3 extends over 15 amino acids. The CDR3 DNA follows: TGCGCCAGCAGCTTGGCCCCGGGAGACACAGATACGCAGTATTTT. Translation: CASSLAPGDTDTQYF.

V is TRBV28 and J is TRBJ2-4; 10 nucleotides match TRBD2. This CDR3 contains 14 residues. Germline trimming cut 7 bases from V and 8 bases from J; bases unmatched to any gene: 8. Germline CDR1 is MDHEN and CDR2 is SYDVKM. The DNA of the CDR3 is TGTGCCAGCACCAAGTGGCTAGCGGGAGACATTCAGTACTTC. This sequence encodes CASTKWLAGDIQYF.

This clone was detected only a few times. The V call is TRBV5-4, the J call TRBJ2-1; tentative D call: TRBD2 (5 bases). Germline values: CDR1 SGHNT, CDR2 YYREEE (reference sequence). V was pared by 0 bases and J by 0 bases, with 10 bases between. CDR3 size: 16 residues. The CDR3 here is CASSLGGRSSYNEQFF. CDR3 sequence (DNA): TGTGCCAGCAGCTTGGGAGGGAGAAGCTCCTACAATGAGCAGTTCTTC.

The J gene is TRBJ1-1, the V gene TRBV19; the D is unclear. The length of the CDR3 is 16 residues. The V gene's germline CDR1 is LNHDA and CDR2 SQIVND (reference sequence). Deletions cut 6 bases from V and 3 bases from J, with 20 bases between. CDR3 DNA: TGTGCCAGTAGCCCAAAATCCGGGGTCACCTACACTGAAGCTTTCTTT. This gives the protein CASSPKSGVTYTEAFF.

This sequence joins TRBV27 and TRBJ1-1, with D perhaps matching TRBD1 (6 bases). Trimming cost V 0 bases and J 6 bases, with 14 bases left between them. Germline values: CDR1 MNHEY, CDR2 SMNVEV (reference sequence). This CDR3 spans 15 amino acids. The CDR3: CASSLSGGSGAEAFF. CDR3 nucleotide sequence: TGTGCCAGCAGTTTATCGGGGGGCAGCGGGGCTGAAGCTTTCTTT.

The chain joins TRBV2 to TRBJ2-2; D possibly uses TRBD1 or TRBD2 (6 bases each). Germline CDR1 reads SNHLY; CDR2 reads FYNNEI. V was pared by 8 bases and J by 0 bases, with 10 bases between. The CDR3 contains 14 residues. CDR3 protein: CASEEGANTGELFF. In nucleotides, the CDR3 is TGTGCCAGCGAGGAGGGGGCGAACACCGGGGAGCTGTTTTTT.

V and J are TRBV6-5 and TRBJ1-4; 7 bases agree with TRBD1. V shed 0 bases and J 4 bases; nucleotides not matched to a gene: 2. The CDR3 sequence is 15 residues long. Looked up from germline, CDR1 is MNHEY and CDR2 is SVGAGI. For the CDR3, the DNA is TGTGCCAGCAGTTACTCGACAGGGCGTAATGAAAAACTGTTTTTT. Translation: CASSYSTGRNEKLFF.

The chain is built from TRBV3-1 (or the pseudogene TRBV3-2) and TRBJ2-7, with D possibly being TRBD1 (6 bases). The germline V and J ends were trimmed by 2 bases and 0 bases, with 17 bases remaining between them. Germline V gene sequence: CDR1 LGHDT, CDR2 YNNKEL (reference sequence). This CDR3 is built from 17 residues. Here the CDR3 DNA reads TGTGCCAGCAGCCAAAAACGAATGGGGGCGGGCTCCTACGAGCAGTACTTC. Residues: CASSQKRMGAGSYEQYF.

V is TRBV20-1 and J is TRBJ2-7; the D is unclear. Germline CDR1 DFQATT, CDR2 SNEGSKA (reference sequence). The CDR3 totals 11 residues. Trimming took 6 bases from V and 2 from J, leaving 8 bases between them. CDR3 sequence reads: CSAIATYEQYF. The CDR3 DNA sequence: TGCAGTGCAATTGCGACCTACGAGCAGTACTTC.

This chain connects TRBV18 to TRBJ2-1, with TRBD2 matching over 11 bases. Trimming took 1 base from V and 5 from J; bases not matched to a gene: 7. The CDR3 sequence is 17 residues long. Germline loops: CDR1 KGHSH, CDR2 LQKENI. The CDR3 DNA reads as TGTGCCAGCTCACCACTTACCCTAGCGGGAGGACACAATGAGCAGTTCTTC. It encodes CASSPLTLAGGHNEQFF.

J is TRBJ2-7 and V is TRBV15; D gene ambiguous. The V and J ends lost 3 bases and 7 bases respectively, with 13 bases between them. Germline CDR1 and CDR2: LNHNV and YYDKDF (reference sequence). The CDR3 consists of 13 residues. CDR3 coding DNA: TGTGCCACCAGCAGGACGACCGGCGGAGAGCAGTACTTC. This gives the protein CATSRTTGGEQYF.